The 5 T cell receptor beta chains given below trace back to one sample, sequenced in a study of T-cell memory formation after mild COVID-19. MiXCR, applied by TCRdb to the 5' RACE reads, yields one record per CDR3 protein. This sample yields over 120,000 distinct CDR3 sequences, of which 6% to 7% are seen a single time; 2% to 2.5% belongs to the top ten. The sequencing sample was made of PBMCs or a T cell subset sorted from them (not recorded which). These receptors were taken from an adult woman who had mild COVID-19 (a few samples of this study predate the infection). Cell type and time point are not known.

At least ten counts were recorded for this clonotype. The chain uses TRBV5-1 and TRBJ2-3; 11 bases fit TRBD2. V trimming: 3 bases; J trimming: 4 bases; junction bases outside the gene matches: 7. CDR1 and CDR2 (germline): SGHRS, YFSETQ. CDR3 length: 16 residues. The CDR3 protein is CASSSIAGGTPDTQYF. DNA of the CDR3: TGCGCCAGCAGCTCCATAGCGGGAGGGACGCCAGATACGCAGTATTTT.

This clonotype has more than one count but fewer than ten. This chain uses TRBV24-1 with TRBJ2-6; 8 nucleotides align to TRBD1. The J segment lost 0 bases and the V segment lost 2 bases, leaving 8 bases of the junction unmatched. Germline V gene data show CDR1 as KGHDR and CDR2 as SFDVKD. The CDR3 is made up of 19 amino acids. The CDR3 loop is CATSDSAGTGGSGANVLTF. CDR3 nucleotide sequence: TGTGCCACCAGTGATTCTGCCGGGACAGGTGGCTCTGGGGCCAACGTCCTGACTTTC.

There are many counts of this clonotype. The V call is TRBV28, the J call TRBJ2-7, with no clear D. Germline assignment: CDR1 MDHEN and CDR2 SYDVKM. This CDR3 is built from 11 residues. The germline V and J ends were trimmed by 6 bases and 5 bases, with 8 bases remaining between them. CDR3 DNA sequence: TGTGCCAGCAGCCGTGTTAACGAGCAGTACTTC. It codes for CASSRVNEQYF.

This clonotype occurred a few times. The V gene is TRBV12-3 or TRBV12-4, the J gene TRBJ1-1; no reliable D call. V was trimmed by 8 bases and J by 4 bases, leaving 8 bases between them. The CDR3 runs 11 residues. The CDR3 loop reads CASGWGTEAFF. The CDR3, as DNA: TGTGCCAGCGGGTGGGGCACTGAAGCTTTCTTT.

This clonotype was seen repeatedly, ten times or more. The V call is TRBV20-1, the J call TRBJ1-2; 11 nucleotides align to TRBD1. Per the germline V gene, CDR1 is DFQATT and CDR2 is SNEGSKA (reference sequence). Unmatched junction bases numbered 1, after V lost 7 bases and J lost 6 bases. This CDR3 has 11 residues. The CDR3 DNA reads TGCAGTGGGACAGGGGGCCATGGCTACACCTTC. As protein: CSGTGGHGYTF.